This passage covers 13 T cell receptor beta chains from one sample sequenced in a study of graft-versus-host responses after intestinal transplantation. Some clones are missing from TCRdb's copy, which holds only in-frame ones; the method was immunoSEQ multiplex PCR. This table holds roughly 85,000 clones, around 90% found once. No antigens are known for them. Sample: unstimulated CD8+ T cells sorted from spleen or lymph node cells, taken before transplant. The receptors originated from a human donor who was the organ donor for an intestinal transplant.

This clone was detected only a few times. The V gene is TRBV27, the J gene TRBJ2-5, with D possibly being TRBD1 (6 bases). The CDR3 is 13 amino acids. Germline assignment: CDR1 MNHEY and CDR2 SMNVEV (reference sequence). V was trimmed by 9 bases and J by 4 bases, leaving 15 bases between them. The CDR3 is CASTGTFGETQYF. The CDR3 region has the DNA TGTGCCAGTACAGGGACGTTCGGAGAGACCCAGTACTTC.

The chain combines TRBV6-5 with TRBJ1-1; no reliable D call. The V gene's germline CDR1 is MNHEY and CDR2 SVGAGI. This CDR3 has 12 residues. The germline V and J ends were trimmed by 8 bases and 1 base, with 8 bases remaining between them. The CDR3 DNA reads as TGTGCCAGCGCGTTTCAGAACACTGAAGCTTTCTTT. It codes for CASAFQNTEAFF.

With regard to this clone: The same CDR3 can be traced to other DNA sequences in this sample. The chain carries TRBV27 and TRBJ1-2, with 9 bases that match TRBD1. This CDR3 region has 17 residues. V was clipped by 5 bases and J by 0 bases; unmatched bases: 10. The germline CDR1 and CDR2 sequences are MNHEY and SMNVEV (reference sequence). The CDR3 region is CASSARDRVGANYGYTF. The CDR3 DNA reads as TGTGCCAGCAGTGCGCGGGACAGGGTCGGAGCTAACTATGGCTACACCTTC.

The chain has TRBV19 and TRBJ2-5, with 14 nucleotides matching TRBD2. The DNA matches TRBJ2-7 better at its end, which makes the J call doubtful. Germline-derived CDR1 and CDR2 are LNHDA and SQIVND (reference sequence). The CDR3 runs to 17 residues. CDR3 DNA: TGTGCCAGTAGTTTTTCGACTAGCGGGAGGGTCGCCTACGAGCAGTACTTC. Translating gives CASSFSTSGRVAYEQYF.

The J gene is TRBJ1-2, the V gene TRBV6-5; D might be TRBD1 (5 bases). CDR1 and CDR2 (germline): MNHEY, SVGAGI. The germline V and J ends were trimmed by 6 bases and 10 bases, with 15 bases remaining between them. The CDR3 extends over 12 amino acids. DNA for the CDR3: TGTGCCAGCAGCCACGACAGAGGGGTCTACACCTTC. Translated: CASSHDRGVYTF.

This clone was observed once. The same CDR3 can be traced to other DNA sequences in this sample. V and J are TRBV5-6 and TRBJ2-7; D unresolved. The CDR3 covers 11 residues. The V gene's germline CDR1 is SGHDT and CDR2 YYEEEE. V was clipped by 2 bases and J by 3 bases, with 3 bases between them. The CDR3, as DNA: TGTGCCAGCAGCTTAGGCTACGAGCAGTACTTC. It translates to CASSLGYEQYF.

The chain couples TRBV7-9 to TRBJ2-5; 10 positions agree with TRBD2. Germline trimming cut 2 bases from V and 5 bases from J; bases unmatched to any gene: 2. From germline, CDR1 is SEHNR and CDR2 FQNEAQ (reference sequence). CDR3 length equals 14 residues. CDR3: CASSLLAGVETQYF. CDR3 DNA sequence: TGTGCCAGCAGCTTACTAGCGGGAGTGGAGACCCAGTACTTC.

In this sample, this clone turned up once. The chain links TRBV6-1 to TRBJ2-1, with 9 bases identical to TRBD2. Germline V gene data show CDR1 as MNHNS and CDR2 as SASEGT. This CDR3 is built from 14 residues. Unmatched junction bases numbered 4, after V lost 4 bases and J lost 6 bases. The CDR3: CASSASGVINEQFF. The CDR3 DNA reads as TGTGCCAGCAGTGCTAGCGGGGTGATCAATGAGCAGTTCTTC.

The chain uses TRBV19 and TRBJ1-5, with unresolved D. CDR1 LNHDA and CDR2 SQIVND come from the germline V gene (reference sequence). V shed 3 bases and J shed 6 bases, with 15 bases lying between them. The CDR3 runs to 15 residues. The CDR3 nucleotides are TGTGCCAGTAGTATTTTTGACGGGGTCGGTCAGCCCCAGCATTTT. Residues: CASSIFDGVGQPQHF. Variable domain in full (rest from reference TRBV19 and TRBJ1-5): DGGITQSPKYLFRKEGQNVTLSCEQNLNHDAMYWYRQDPGQGLRLIYYSQIVNDFQKGDIAEGYSVSREKKESFPLTVTSAQKNPTAFYLCASSIFDGVGQPQHFGDGTRLSIL.

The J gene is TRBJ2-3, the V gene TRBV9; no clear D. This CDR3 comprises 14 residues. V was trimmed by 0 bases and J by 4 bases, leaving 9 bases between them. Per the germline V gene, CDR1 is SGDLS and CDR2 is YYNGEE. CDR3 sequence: CASSVGGVADTQYF. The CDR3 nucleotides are TGTGCCAGCAGCGTAGGGGGTGTGGCAGATACGCAGTATTTT. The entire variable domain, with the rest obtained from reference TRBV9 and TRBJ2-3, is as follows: DSGVTQTPKHLITATGQRVTLRCSPRSGDLSVYWYQQSLDQGLQFLIQYYNGEERAKGNILERFSAQQFPDLHSELNLSSLELGDSALYFCASSVGGVADTQYFGPGTRLTVL.

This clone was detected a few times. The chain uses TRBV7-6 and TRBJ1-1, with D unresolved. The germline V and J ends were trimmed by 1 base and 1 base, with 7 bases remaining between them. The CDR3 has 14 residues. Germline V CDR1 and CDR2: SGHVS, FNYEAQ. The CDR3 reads CASSLVLGNTEAFF. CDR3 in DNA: TGTGCCAGCAGCTTAGTTTTGGGGAACACTGAAGCTTTCTTT.

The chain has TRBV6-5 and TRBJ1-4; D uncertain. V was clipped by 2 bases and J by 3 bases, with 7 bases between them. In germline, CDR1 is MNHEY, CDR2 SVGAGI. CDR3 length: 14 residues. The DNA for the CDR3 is TGTGCCAGCAGTTACGGGCTAGCTAATGAAAAACTGTTTTTT. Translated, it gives CASSYGLANEKLFF.

This CDR3 is CASSPNSGATYEQYF. CDR3 in DNA: TGTGCCAGTAGTCCCAATAGCGGGGCCACCTACGAGCAGTACTTC. J is TRBJ2-5 and V is TRBV19, with 8 bases that match TRBD2. The J call may not be correct, given that the DNA end is closer to TRBJ2-7. The CDR3 is 15 amino acids. Germline CDR1 and CDR2: LNHDA and SQIVND (reference sequence).